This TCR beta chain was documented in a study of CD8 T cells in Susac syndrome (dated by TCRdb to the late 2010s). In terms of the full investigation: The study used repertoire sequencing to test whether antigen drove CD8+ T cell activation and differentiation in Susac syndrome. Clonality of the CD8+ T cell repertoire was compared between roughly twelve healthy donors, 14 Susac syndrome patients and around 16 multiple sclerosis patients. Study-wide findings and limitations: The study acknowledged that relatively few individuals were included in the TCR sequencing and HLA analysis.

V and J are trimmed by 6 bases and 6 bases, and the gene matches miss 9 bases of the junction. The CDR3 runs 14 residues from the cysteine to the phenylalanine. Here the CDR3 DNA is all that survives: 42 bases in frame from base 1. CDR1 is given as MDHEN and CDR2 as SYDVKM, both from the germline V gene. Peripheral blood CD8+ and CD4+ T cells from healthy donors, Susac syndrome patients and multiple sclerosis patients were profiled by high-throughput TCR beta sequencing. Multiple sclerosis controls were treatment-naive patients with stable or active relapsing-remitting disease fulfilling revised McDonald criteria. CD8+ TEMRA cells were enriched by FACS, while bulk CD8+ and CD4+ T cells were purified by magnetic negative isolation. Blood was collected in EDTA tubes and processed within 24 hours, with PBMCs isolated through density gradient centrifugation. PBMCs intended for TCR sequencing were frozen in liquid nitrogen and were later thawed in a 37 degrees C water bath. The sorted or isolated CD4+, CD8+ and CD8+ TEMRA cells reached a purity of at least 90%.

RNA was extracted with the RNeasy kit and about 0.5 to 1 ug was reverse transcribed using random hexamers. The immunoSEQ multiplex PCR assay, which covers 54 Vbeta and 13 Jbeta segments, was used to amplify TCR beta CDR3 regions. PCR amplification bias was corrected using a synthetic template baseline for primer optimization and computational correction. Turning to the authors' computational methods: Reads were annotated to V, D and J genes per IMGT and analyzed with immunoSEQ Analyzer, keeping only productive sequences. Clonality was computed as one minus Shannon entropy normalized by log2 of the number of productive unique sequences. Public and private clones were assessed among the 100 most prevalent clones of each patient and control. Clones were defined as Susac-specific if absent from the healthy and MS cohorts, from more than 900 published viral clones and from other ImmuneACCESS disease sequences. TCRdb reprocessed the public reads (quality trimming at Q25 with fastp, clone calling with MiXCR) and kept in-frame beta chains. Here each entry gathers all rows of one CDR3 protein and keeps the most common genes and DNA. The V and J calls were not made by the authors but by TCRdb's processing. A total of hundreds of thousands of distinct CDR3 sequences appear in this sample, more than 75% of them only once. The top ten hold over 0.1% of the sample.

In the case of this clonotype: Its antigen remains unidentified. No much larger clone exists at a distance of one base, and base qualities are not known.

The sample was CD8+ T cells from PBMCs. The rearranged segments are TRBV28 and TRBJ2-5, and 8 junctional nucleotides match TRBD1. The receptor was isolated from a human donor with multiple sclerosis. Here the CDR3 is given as CASRKDRDSQTQYF. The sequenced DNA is TGTGCCAGCAGGAAGGACAGGGATTCTCAGACCCAGTACTTC.